These 10 T cell receptor beta chains were all obtained from the same sample, sequenced in a study of blood T cell repertoires in COVID-19. TCRdb's copy holds only in-frame clones and misses some; the assay was immunoSEQ multiplex PCR. The repertoire consists of over 200,000 clones, with 75% to 90% occurring once and the leading ten covering under 10%. Material for sequencing was PBMCs or T cells enriched from blood (not recorded which). The receptor source for this set is a man between 40 and 49 years old who had recovered from COVID-19.

The chain employs TRBV19 and TRBJ2-2; maybe TRBD2 (6 bases). This CDR3 is built from 15 residues. The V end was cut by 6 bases, the J end by 1 base, with 12 bases between. The germline CDR1 and CDR2 sequences are LNHDA and SQIVND (reference sequence). The CDR3 sequence: CASRPAGQNTGELFF. DNA of the CDR3: TGTGCCAGTAGGCCAGCGGGCCAGAACACCGGGGAGCTGTTTTTT.

Points on this clone: The same CDR3 arises from other DNA sequences in this sample as well. CDR3 loop: CASSPGQGAGETQYF. The CDR3 DNA sequence: TGTGCCAGCAGCCCTGGACAGGGGGCAGGAGAGACCCAGTACTTC. The V gene is TRBV5-4, the J gene TRBJ2-5; TRBD1 matches at 11 bases. Trimming removed 4 bases from V and 4 bases from J; junction bases left unmatched: 6. The CDR3 sequence is 15 residues long. The germline CDR1 and CDR2 sequences are SGHNT and YYREEE (reference sequence). The full variable domain, rest sourced from reference TRBV5-4 and TRBJ2-5, is ETGVTQSPTHLIKTRGQQVTLRCSSQSGHNTVSWYQQALGQGPQFIFQYYREEENGRGNFPPRFSGLQFPNYSSELNVNALELDDSALYLCASSPGQGAGETQYFGPGTRLLVL.

The V call is TRBV27, the J call TRBJ2-3; 10 bases are shared with TRBD2. This CDR3 has 15 amino acids. The germline V gene has CDR1 MNHEY and CDR2 SMNVEV (reference sequence). V dropped 7 bases and J dropped 2; count of bases not matched to a gene: 6. In DNA, the CDR3 is TGTGCCAGCAAACAAGGACTAGCGGTCACAGATACGCAGTATTTT. This codes for CASKQGLAVTDTQYF.

The chain has TRBV19 and TRBJ1-2, with 8 bases matching TRBD1. The CDR3 loop spans 15 amino acids. Per the germline V gene, CDR1 is LNHDA and CDR2 is SQIVND (reference sequence). Losses at the gene ends were 5 bases for V and 5 bases for J; bases not matched to a gene: 10. CDR3 residues: CASSALSGQGYGYTF. DNA of the CDR3: TGTGCCAGTAGTGCTCTATCCGGACAGGGTTATGGCTACACCTTC.

CDR3 in DNA: TGCAGTGCTAGTACAGGGACCCTCAGCAATCAGCCCCAGCATTTT. Protein product: CSASTGTLSNQPQHF. The chain uses TRBV20-1 and TRBJ1-5, with TRBD1 as a possible D gene (6 bases). The V end lost 3 bases, the J end lost 1 base, and 13 bases lay between the germline ends. The CDR3 sequence is 15 residues long. The V gene's germline CDR1 is DFQATT and CDR2 SNEGSKA (reference sequence).

The chain couples TRBV2 to TRBJ2-4; TRBD1 aligns across 7 bases. Per the germline V gene, CDR1 is SNHLY and CDR2 is FYNNEI. The CDR3 is 13 amino acids. Trimming at V came to 6 bases and at J to 9 bases, leaving 8 bases not matched to a gene. The DNA for the CDR3 is TGTGCCAGCAGGACACTAGGGGACAGCATTCAGTACTTC. Its translation is CASRTLGDSIQYF.

The genes are TRBV18 and TRBJ2-3, with TRBD2 matching 15 bases. Germline V lookup: CDR1 KGHSH, CDR2 LQKENI. J was trimmed by 5 bases and V by 2 bases; bases with no gene match: 5. This CDR3 is 17 amino acids long. The CDR3, as DNA: TGTGCCAGCTCACCAGGACTAGCGGGAGGGTCGGGAGATACGCAGTATTTT. Residues: CASSPGLAGGSGDTQYF.

The rearrangement joins TRBV7-8 to TRBJ1-5; D perhaps matches TRBD1 (6 bases). V was clipped by 2 bases and J by 6 bases, with 17 bases between them. Per germline, CDR1 SGHVS and CDR2 FQNEAQ. This CDR3 contains 16 residues. The CDR3 here is CASSLYRLPTGQPQHF. Here the CDR3 DNA reads TGTGCCAGCAGCTTATATCGGTTACCGACAGGTCAGCCCCAGCATTTT.

The chain joins TRBV7-2 to TRBJ2-7; D uncertain. CDR3 length equals 12 residues. Trimming shortened V by 6 bases and J by 4 bases, and 10 bases separated the two germline ends. CDR1 is SGHTA, CDR2 FQGNSA, per germline. DNA of the CDR3: TGTGCCAGCAGTTTCTATGATTACGAGCAGTACTTC. It codes for CASSFYDYEQYF.

V gene TRBV15 combines with J gene TRBJ1-5; 9 bases map to TRBD1. Germline lookup yields CDR1 LNHNV and CDR2 YYDKDF (reference sequence). This CDR3 comprises 15 residues. Germline trimming cut 2 bases from V and 5 bases from J; bases unmatched to any gene: 4. The CDR3 spells CATSRTRTGDQPQHF. In nucleotides, the CDR3 is TGTGCCACCAGCAGAACAAGGACAGGGGATCAGCCCCAGCATTTT.